This TCR beta chain was sequenced during a study of technical replicates of blood from four donors (dated by TCRdb to 2016 to 2017). On this clone: No antigen is known for it. Qualities for individual bases were not recorded, and no much larger clone is one base off.

The library relied on the immunoSEQ multiplex PCR assay. TCRdb holds this immuneACCESS table with in-frame rearrangements only. Some clones are missing; in checked studies, unresolved V genes explain under half, and the rest has no known cause. The sample records 84,000 or so clones, 90% to 95% of which are singletons. The ten largest clones add up to roughly 0.25% of the sample. Its CDR3 holds 16 amino acids, cysteine through phenylalanine. Only the CDR3 part of the read is kept: 48 bases, read in frame from the first base. The germline V gene (reference sequence) sets CDR1 to SEHNR and CDR2 to FQNEAQ. Clipping removes 1 base from V and 5 bases from J, with 7 as the unmatched junction base count.

The sequencing input was T cells isolated from PBMCs. The source of this sequence is a human donor in good health. The sequence links TRBV7-9 to TRBJ1-5; 8 of the junction bases match TRBD1. The CDR3 loop reads CASSLDGRGPDQPQHF. The DNA sequence is given as TGTGCCAGCAGCTTAGATGGCAGGGGGCCAGATCAGCCCCAGCATTTT.